This is a list of T cell receptor beta chains from one sample in a study of T cell repertoires in ileal Crohn's disease. Here immunoSEQ multiplex PCR was the method, and the copy in TCRdb shows in-frame clones only, minus some. This sample has about 15,000 clones, with around 78% found just once. Material for sequencing was ileal tissue. The receptors were gathered from an adult with Crohn's disease. Both conserved end residues are part of each CDR3. A D gene is named only where the DNA matches it firmly. The size of a clone is reported for some rows only, either as once, few or many, or as a class for expanded clones.

J,D,V,length,size,CDR3,DNA
TRBJ1-1,NA,TRBV4-1,16,NA,CASSHPWGGENTEAFF,TGCGCCAGCAGCCACCCATGGGGGGGGGAAAACACTGAAGCTTTCTTT
TRBJ2-2,TRBD2,TRBV18,17,NA,CASSPMTSGRKAGELFF,TGTGCCAGCTCACCAATGACTAGCGGGAGAAAAGCCGGGGAGCTGTTTTTT
TRBJ1-3,NA,TRBV19,14,NA,CASSVTVSGNTIYF,TGTGCCAGTAGTGTTACAGTTTCTGGAAACACCATATATTTT
TRBJ2-1,TRBD2,TRBV29-1,14,NA,CSVDGRLASHEQFF,TGCAGCGTTGATGGGAGACTAGCGAGCCATGAGCAGTTCTTC
TRBJ1-2,NA,TRBV7-2,14,few,CASSLGGVVYGYTF,TGTGCCAGCAGCTTGGGGGGCGTGGTCTATGGCTACACCTTC
TRBJ1-2,NA,TRBV12-5,13,NA,CASAYDSPYGYTF,TGTGCTAGTGCCTACGACAGCCCCTATGGCTACACCTTC
TRBJ2-2,NA,TRBV15,13,NA,CATSRGDTGELFF,TGTGCCACCAGCAGGGGAGATACCGGGGAGCTGTTTTTT
TRBJ2-1,NA,TRBV27,13,NA,CASCSPGVNEQFF,TGTGCCAGCTGCTCGCCCGGAGTCAATGAGCAGTTCTTC
TRBJ1-2,TRBD1,TRBV9,14,NA,CASSFTGESYGYTF,TGTGCCAGCAGTTTTACAGGGGAATCATATGGCTACACCTTC
TRBJ2-1,TRBD2,TRBV27,17,NA,CASSLFNSGRGYNEQFF,TGTGCCAGCAGTTTATTTAATAGCGGGAGAGGGTACAATGAGCAGTTCTTC
TRBJ1-4,NA,TRBV30,16,NA,CAWKVRTVVSDEKLFF,TGTGCCTGGAAGGTTCGGACGGTTGTATCGGATGAAAAACTGTTTTTT
TRBJ2-3,TRBD2,TRBV7-2,17,NA,CASSPRGLAALTDTQYF,TGTGCCAGCAGCCCAAGAGGACTAGCGGCCCTCACAGATACGCAGTATTTT
TRBJ1-2,NA,TRBV5-4,11,once,CASSLGGGYTF,TGTGCCAGCAGCTTGGGGGGAGGCTACACCTTC
TRBJ1-6,NA,TRBV5-4,14,large,CASSSRDGNSPLHF,TGTGCCAGCAGCAGCCGGGACGGAAATTCACCCCTCCACTTT
TRBJ1-1,NA,TRBV7-6,15,few,CASSLIGGRNTEAFF,TGTGCCAGCAGCTTAATCGGGGGGCGAAATACTGAAGCTTTCTTT
TRBJ2-4,TRBD2,TRBV7-2,16,NA,CASSYLAESAKNIQYF,TGTGCCAGCAGCTACCTAGCGGAGTCGGCCAAAAACATTCAGTACTTC
TRBJ2-1,TRBD2,TRBV6-1,13,NA,CASTLAGGNEQFF,TGTGCCAGCACCCTAGCGGGGGGGAATGAGCAGTTCTTC
TRBJ2-5,TRBD1,TRBV5-6,14,NA,CASSFRDRQETQYF,TGTGCCAGCAGCTTCCGGGACAGGCAAGAGACCCAGTACTTC
TRBJ1-2,TRBD1,TRBV4-1,14,NA,CASSQGQLSYGYTF,TGCGCCAGCAGCCAGGGACAGCTAAGCTATGGCTACACCTTC
TRBJ1-4,NA,TRBV10-3,16,NA,CAISESTGANNEKLFF,TGTGCCATCAGTGAGTCTACAGGCGCTAATAATGAAAAACTGTTTTTT
TRBJ1-3,NA,TRBV10-3,14,NA,CAISQESSGNTIYF,TGTGCCATCTCGCAGGAGAGCTCTGGAAACACCATATATTTT
TRBJ2-7,NA,TRBV6-1,13,few,CASDTTVNYEQYF,TGTGCCAGCGACACGACGGTAAACTACGAGCAGTACTTC
TRBJ1-5,NA,TRBV19,15,NA,CASSIGTVSNQPQHF,TGTGCCAGTAGTATAGGGACAGTTAGCAATCAGCCCCAGCATTTT
TRBJ1-4,NA,TRBV5-6,17,NA,CASSLSGGTPTNEKLFF,TGTGCCAGCAGCTTGTCTGGGGGGACACCAACTAATGAAAAACTGTTTTTT
TRBJ2-7,TRBD2,TRBV27,17,NA,CASRLSGAGTIIREQYF,TGTGCCAGCAGACTTTCCGGCGCCGGGACTATTATCCGCGAGCAGTACTTC
TRBJ1-2,NA,TRBV27,14,NA,CASSYSRGRGGYTF,TGTGCCAGCAGTTACTCCCGGGGTCGGGGGGGCTACACCTTC
TRBJ2-7,NA,TRBV12-5,14,NA,CASGLGPPSDKQYF,TGTGCTAGTGGTTTAGGCCCCCCTTCGGACAAGCAGTACTTC
TRBJ1-1,NA,TRBV6-5,15,NA,CASSYEFRGATEAFF,TGTGCCAGCAGTTACGAATTTCGGGGGGCGACTGAAGCTTTCTTT
TRBJ2-3,NA,TRBV28,15,NA,CASSLNLRGRDTQYF,TGTGCCAGCAGTTTAAATCTTCGCGGACGAGATACGCAGTATTTT
TRBJ2-7,NA,TRBV27,13,NA,CASSWAASYEQYF,TGTGCCAGCAGTTGGGCTGCCTCCTACGAGCAGTACTTC
TRBJ2-7,TRBD2,TRBV30,13,NA,CAYGGGLTYEQYF,TGTGCTTACGGGGGAGGGCTCACCTACGAGCAGTACTTC
TRBJ2-7,TRBD2,TRBV20-1,11,NA,CSASGLAEQYF,TGCAGTGCTAGTGGACTAGCGGAGCAGTACTTC
TRBJ2-1,NA,TRBV5-4,15,NA,CASSLRRDSYNEQFF,TGTGCCAGCAGCTTAAGACGGGATTCCTACAATGAGCAGTTCTTC
TRBJ2-3,NA,TRBV18,15,NA,CASSPLTQGTDTQYF,TGTGCCAGCTCACCATTGACGCAGGGCACAGATACGCAGTATTTT
TRBJ1-6,NA,TRBV5-1,19,NA,CASSLESASRAAWGSPLHF,TGCGCCAGCAGCTTGGAGTCTGCGAGCAGGGCAGCTTGGGGTTCACCCCTCCACTTT
TRBJ2-5,TRBD1,TRBV7-9,15,NA,CASSSGQGLGETQYF,TGTGCCAGCAGCTCGGGACAGGGGTTGGGAGAGACCCAGTACTTC
TRBJ2-7,TRBD1,TRBV29-1,13,few,CSTTGTGAYEQYF,TGCAGCACAACCGGGACAGGAGCCTACGAGCAGTACTTC
TRBJ2-2,NA,TRBV19,11,once,CASSSPGELFF,TGTGCCAGTAGTAGTCCCGGGGAGCTGTTTTTT
TRBJ1-1,TRBD1,TRBV4-1,16,NA,CASSQSPGQGSTEAFF,TGCGCCAGCAGCCAATCCCCGGGACAGGGGTCCACTGAAGCTTTCTTT
TRBJ2-2,NA,TRBV21-1,12,NA,CASGSGSGELFF,TGTGCCAGCGGGTCGGGGTCCGGGGAGCTGTTTTTT
TRBJ2-1,TRBD2,TRBV9,13,NA,CASSVATAGDQFF,TGTGCCAGCAGCGTAGCTACTGCGGGGGATCAGTTCTTC
TRBJ1-4,NA,TRBV4-3,14,NA,CASSQDWGREKLFF,TGCGCCAGCAGCCAAGATTGGGGGCGCGAAAAACTGTTTTTT
TRBJ1-1,NA,TRBV5-1,15,NA,CASSRLIAGDTEAFF,TGCGCCAGCAGCAGACTAATTGCGGGGGACACTGAAGCTTTCTTT
TRBJ2-7,NA,TRBV5-1,17,NA,CASSLGWLRENSYEQYF,TGCGCCAGCAGCTTGGGGTGGCTGAGGGAAAACTCCTACGAGCAGTACTTC
TRBJ1-4,TRBD1,TRBV18,17,NA,CASSPRAQGGDPEKLFF,TGTGCCAGCTCACCACGGGCCCAGGGGGGGGACCCGGAAAAACTGTTTTTT
TRBJ2-1,TRBD2,TRBV10-3,14,NA,CAIKQAGGSDEQFF,TGTGCCATCAAGCAAGCGGGGGGTTCGGATGAGCAGTTCTTC
TRBJ1-2,NA,TRBV7-2,13,NA,CASSFSGDSGYTF,TGTGCCAGCAGCTTTTCAGGGGATAGTGGCTACACCTTC
TRBJ2-1,TRBD2,TRBV28,16,NA,CASSAASGGGYNEQFF,TGTGCCAGCAGTGCCGCTAGCGGGGGGGGCTACAATGAGCAGTTCTTC
TRBJ2-2,NA,TRBV11-3,16,NA,CASSPTAGPNTGELFF,TGTGCCAGCAGCCCTACGGCAGGACCGAACACCGGGGAGCTGTTTTTT
TRBJ2-4,NA,TRBV4-1,17,NA,CASSQDGSGRAKNIQYF,TGCGCCAGCAGCCAAGATGGGTCAGGAAGAGCCAAAAACATTCAGTACTTC
TRBJ2-5,TRBD1,TRBV7-9,17,NA,CASSLRGRGSDGETQYF,TGTGCCAGCAGCTTAAGGGGCAGGGGGAGTGACGGAGAGACCCAGTACTTC
TRBJ2-3,NA,TRBV5-1,15,NA,CASSFSSRGTDTQYF,TGCGCCAGCAGCTTCAGCAGCCGAGGCACAGATACGCAGTATTTT
TRBJ1-2,TRBD1,TRBV2,14,once,CASSDQGQWDGYTF,TGTGCCAGCAGTGACCAGGGACAGTGGGATGGCTACACCTTC
TRBJ1-6,NA,TRBV7-2,14,medium-sized,CASSLAQGNSPLHF,TGTGCCAGCAGCTTAGCGCAGGGGAATTCACCCCTCCACTTT
TRBJ2-2,NA,TRBV10-3,11,NA,CAIGRTGELFF,TGTGCCATCGGGCGAACCGGGGAGCTGTTTTTT
TRBJ2-2,TRBD2,TRBV27,16,few,CASRSSSGSVAGELFF,TGTGCCAGCAGATCTTCTAGCGGGAGTGTGGCCGGGGAGCTGTTTTTT
TRBJ2-3,NA,TRBV15,15,few,CATSRAHSGTDTQYF,TGTGCCACCAGCAGAGCGCACTCGGGCACAGATACGCAGTATTTT
TRBJ2-3,TRBD2,TRBV5-6,15,NA,CASSFRRGGTDTQYF,TGTGCCAGCAGCTTTAGGCGGGGGGGGACAGATACGCAGTATTTT
TRBJ2-1,TRBD2,TRBV7-2,15,NA,CASSVLAGIYNEQFF,TGTGCCAGCAGCGTACTAGCGGGGATATACAATGAGCAGTTCTTC
TRBJ2-5,NA,TRBV21-1,14,NA,CASWGSGGGETQYF,TGTGCCAGCTGGGGGAGCGGGGGCGGGGAGACCCAGTACTTC